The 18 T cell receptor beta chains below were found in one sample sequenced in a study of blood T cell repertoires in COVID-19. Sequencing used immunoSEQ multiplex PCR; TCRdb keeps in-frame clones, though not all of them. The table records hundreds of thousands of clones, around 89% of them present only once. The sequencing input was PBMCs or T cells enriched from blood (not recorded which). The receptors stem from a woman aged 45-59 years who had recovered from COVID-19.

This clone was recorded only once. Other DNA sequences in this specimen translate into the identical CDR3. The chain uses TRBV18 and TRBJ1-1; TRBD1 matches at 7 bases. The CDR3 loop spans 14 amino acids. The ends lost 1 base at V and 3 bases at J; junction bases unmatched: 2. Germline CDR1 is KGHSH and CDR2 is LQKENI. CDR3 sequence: CASSPQGADTEAFF. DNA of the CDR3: TGTGCCAGCTCACCACAGGGGGCTGACACTGAAGCTTTCTTT.

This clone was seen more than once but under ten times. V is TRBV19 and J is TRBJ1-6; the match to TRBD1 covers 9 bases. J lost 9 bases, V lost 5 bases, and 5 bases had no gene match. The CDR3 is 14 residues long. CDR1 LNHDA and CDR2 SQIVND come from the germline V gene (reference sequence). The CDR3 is CASSGDRDGSPLHF. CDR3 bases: TGTGCCAGTAGTGGGGACAGGGACGGTTCACCCCTCCACTTT. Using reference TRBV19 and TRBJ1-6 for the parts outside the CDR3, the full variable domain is DGGITQSPKYLFRKEGQNVTLSCEQNLNHDAMYWYRQDPGQGLRLIYYSQIVNDFQKGDIAEGYSVSREKKESFPLTVTSAQKNPTAFYLCASSGDRDGSPLHFGNGTRLTVT.

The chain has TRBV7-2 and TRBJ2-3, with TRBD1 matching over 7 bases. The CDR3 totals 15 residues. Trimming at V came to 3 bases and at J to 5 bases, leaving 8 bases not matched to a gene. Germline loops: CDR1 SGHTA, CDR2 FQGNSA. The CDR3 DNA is TGTGCCAGCAGCTTTCGAGGGGGCTTTTTAGATACGCAGTATTTT. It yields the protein CASSFRGGFLDTQYF.

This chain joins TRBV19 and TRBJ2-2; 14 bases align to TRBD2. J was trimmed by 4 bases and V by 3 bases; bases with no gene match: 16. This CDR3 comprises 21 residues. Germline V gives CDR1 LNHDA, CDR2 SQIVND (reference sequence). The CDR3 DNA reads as TGTGCCAGTAGTATCGCCCTCTTTACGGGGACTAGCGGGAGAGGCACCGGGGAGCTGTTTTTT. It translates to CASSIALFTGTSGRGTGELFF.

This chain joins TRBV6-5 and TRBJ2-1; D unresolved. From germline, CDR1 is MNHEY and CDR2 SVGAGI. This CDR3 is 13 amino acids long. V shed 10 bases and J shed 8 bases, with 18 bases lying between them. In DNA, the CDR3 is TGTGCCACCGCGTTCGGGTTTTTCTATGAGCAGTTCTTC. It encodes CATAFGFFYEQFF.

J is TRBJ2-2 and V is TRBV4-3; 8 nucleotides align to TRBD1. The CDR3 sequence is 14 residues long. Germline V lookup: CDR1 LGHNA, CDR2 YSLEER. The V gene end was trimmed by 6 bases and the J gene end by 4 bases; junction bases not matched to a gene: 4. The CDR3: CASSHTGGTGELFF. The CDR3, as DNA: TGCGCCAGCAGTCATACAGGGGGCACCGGGGAGCTGTTTTTT.

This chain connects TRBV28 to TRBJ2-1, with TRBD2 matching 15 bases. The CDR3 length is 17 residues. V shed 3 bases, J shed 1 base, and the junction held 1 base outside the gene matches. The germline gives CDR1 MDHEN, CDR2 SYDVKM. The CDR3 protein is CASSLGTSGRSYNEQFF. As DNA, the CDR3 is TGTGCCAGCAGTTTGGGGACTAGCGGGAGGTCCTACAATGAGCAGTTCTTC.

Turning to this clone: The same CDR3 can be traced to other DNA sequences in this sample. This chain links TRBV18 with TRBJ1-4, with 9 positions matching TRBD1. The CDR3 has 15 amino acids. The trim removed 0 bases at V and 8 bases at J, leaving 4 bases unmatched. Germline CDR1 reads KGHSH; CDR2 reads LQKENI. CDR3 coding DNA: TGTGCCAGCTCACCACCCGGGACAGGGAACGAAAAACTGTTTTTT. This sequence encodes CASSPPGTGNEKLFF.

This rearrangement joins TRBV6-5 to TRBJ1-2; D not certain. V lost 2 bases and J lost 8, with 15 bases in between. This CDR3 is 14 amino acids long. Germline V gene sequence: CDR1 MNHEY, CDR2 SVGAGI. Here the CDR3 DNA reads TGTGCCAGCAGTTACAGCACCCTCCAAAACGGCTACACCTTC. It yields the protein CASSYSTLQNGYTF.

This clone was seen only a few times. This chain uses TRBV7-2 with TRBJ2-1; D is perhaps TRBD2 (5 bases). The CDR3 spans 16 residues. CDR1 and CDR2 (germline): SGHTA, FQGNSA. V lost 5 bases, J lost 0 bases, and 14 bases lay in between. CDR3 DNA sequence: TGTGCCAGCAGCCCCCAACTAGAAAGCTCCTACAATGAGCAGTTCTTC. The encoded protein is CASSPQLESSYNEQFF.

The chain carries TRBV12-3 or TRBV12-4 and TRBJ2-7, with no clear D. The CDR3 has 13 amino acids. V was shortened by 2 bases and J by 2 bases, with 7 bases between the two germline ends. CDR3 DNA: TGTGCCAGCAGTTTACGGCTAGCCTACGAGCAGTACTTC. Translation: CASSLRLAYEQYF.

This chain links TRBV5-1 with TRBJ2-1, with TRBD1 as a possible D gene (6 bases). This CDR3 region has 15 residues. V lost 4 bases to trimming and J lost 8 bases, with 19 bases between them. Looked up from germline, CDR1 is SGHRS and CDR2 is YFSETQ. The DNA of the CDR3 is TGCGCCAGCAGCACCAGGGGACCCGATTCCCATGAGCAGTTCTTC. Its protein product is CASSTRGPDSHEQFF.

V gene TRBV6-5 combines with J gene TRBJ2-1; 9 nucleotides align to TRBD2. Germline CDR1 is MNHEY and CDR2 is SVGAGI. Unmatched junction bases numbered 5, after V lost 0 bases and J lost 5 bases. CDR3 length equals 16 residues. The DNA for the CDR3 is TGTGCCAGCAGTTACTCCGGGACTAGCAGGGACAATGAGCAGTTCTTC. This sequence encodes CASSYSGTSRDNEQFF.

For the CDR3, the DNA is TGTGCCTGGGGACGGGATTTTCGGGGGGATTTTTACACCGGGGAGCTGTTTTTT. This gives the protein CAWGRDFRGDFYTGELFF. This chain uses TRBV30 with TRBJ2-2; 7 positions match TRBD2. V trimming: 5 bases; J trimming: 3 bases; junction bases outside the gene matches: 18. Germline V lookup: CDR1 GTSNPN, CDR2 SVGIG (reference sequence). The CDR3 contains 18 residues.

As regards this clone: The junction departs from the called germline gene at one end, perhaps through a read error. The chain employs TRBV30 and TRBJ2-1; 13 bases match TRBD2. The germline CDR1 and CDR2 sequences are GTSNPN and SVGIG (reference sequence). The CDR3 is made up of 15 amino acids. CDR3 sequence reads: CAWRGQGLAGPLRIF. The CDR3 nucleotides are TGTGCCTGGAGAGGTCAGGGACTAGCGGGGCCTCTAAGGATCTTC.

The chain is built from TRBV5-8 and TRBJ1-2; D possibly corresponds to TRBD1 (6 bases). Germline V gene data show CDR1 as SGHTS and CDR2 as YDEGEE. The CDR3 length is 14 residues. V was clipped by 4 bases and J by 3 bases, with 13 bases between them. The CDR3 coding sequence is TGTGCCAGCAGCGATACAGGGAACGACTATGGCTACACCTTC. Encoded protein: CASSDTGNDYGYTF.

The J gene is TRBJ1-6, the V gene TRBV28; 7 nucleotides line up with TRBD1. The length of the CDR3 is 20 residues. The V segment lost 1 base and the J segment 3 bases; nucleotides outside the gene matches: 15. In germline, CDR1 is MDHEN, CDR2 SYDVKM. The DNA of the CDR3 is TGTGCCAGCAGTTTATTGCCCAGGGGGGACCTGGTGGGCTATAATTCACCCCTCCACTTT. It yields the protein CASSLLPRGDLVGYNSPLHF.

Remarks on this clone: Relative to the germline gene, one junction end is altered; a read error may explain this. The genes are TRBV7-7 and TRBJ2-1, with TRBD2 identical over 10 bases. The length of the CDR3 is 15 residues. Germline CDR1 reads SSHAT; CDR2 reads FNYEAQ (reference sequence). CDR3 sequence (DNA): TGTGCTAGCAGCCCTAGCGGGAGCAACGACAATGAGCAGTTCTTC. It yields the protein CASSPSGSNDNEQFF.